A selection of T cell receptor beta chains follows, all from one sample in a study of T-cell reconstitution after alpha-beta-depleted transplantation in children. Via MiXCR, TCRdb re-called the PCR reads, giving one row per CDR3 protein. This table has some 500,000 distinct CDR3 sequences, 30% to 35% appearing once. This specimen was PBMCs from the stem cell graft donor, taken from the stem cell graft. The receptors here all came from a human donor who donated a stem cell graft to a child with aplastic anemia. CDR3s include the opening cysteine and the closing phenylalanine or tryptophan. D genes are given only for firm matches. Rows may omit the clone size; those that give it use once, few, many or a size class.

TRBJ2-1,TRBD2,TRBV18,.,CASSLGLDLNEQFF,TGTGCCAGCTCCCTGGGACTAGATCTTAATGAGCAGTTCTTC
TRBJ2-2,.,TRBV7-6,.,CASSLSGVGTGELFF,TGTGCCAGCAGCTTATCAGGGGTGGGCACCGGGGAGCTGTTTTTT
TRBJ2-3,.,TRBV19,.,CASMPFNTDTQYF,TGTGCCAGTATGCCTTTCAACACAGATACGCAGTATTTT
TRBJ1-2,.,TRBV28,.,CASTPGRLAYGYTF,TGTGCCAGCACCCCTGGACGGCTTGCCTATGGCTACACCTTC
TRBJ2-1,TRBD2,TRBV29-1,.,CSVELREGLYNEQFF,TGCAGCGTTGAATTGCGGGAGGGCCTCTACAATGAGCAGTTCTTC
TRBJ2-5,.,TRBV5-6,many,CASSLGPNQGETQYF,TGTGCCAGCAGCTTGGGGCCTAACCAGGGAGAGACCCAGTACTTC
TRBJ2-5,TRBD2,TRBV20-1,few,CSARGPSGRSETQYF,TGCAGTGCTAGAGGTCCTAGCGGGAGGTCTGAGACCCAGTACTTC
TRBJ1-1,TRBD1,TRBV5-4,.,CASSLARGLAMNTEAFF,TGTGCCAGCAGCTTGGCCAGGGGGTTGGCAATGAACACTGAAGCTTTCTTT
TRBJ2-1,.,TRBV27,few,CASSLYRVRNEQFF,TGTGCCAGCAGTCTATACAGGGTTAGGAATGAGCAGTTCTTC
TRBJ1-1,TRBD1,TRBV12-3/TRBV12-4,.,CASSGHGQGPEKF,TGTGCCAGCAGTGGCCACGGACAGGGCCCGGAAAAATTT
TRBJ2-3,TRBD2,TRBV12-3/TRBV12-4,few,CASSIRLADSTDTQYF,TGTGCCAGCAGTATCCGACTAGCGGATAGCACAGATACGCAGTATTTT
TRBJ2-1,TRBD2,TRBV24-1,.,CATSDPGLAGGGTPYNEQFF,TGTGCCACCAGTGATCCGGGACTAGCGGGAGGGGGGACTCCCTACAATGAGCAGTTCTTC
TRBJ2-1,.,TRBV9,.,CASGVGSSYNEQFF,TGTGCCTCAGGGGTGGGAAGCTCCTACAATGAGCAGTTCTTC
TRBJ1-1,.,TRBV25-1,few,CASSEYAGTNSEAFF,TGTGCCAGCAGTGAATACGCAGGGACAAACTCTGAAGCTTTCTTT
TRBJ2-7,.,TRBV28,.,CASSLRGLTYEQYF,TGTGCCAGCAGTTTAAGAGGACTTACTTACGAGCAGTACTTC
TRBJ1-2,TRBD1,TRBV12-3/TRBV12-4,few,CASSQDRVQGYTF,TGTGCCAGCAGCCAAGACAGGGTACAGGGCTACACCTTC
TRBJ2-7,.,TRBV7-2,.,CASSSKMTESYEQYF,TGTGCCAGCAGCTCGAAAATGACAGAATCCTACGAGCAGTACTTC
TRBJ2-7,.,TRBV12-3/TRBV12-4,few,CASSSGTTVSHEQYF,TGTGCCAGCAGCTCCGGGACGACGGTCTCCCACGAGCAGTACTTC
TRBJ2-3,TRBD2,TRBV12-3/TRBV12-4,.,CASSYRSGGYPDTQYF,TGTGCCAGCAGTTATCGGTCGGGAGGGTATCCAGATACGCAGTATTTT
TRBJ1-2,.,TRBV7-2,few,CASSFQGPYGYTF,TGTGCCAGCAGCTTCCAGGGACCCTATGGCTACACCTTC
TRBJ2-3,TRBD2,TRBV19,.,CASSSRGGRDTQYF,TGTGCCAGTAGTAGTCGGGGGGGTCGGGATACGCAGTATTTT
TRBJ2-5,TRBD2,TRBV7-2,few,CASSRDLAGETQYF,TGTGCCAGCAGCCGTGACTTAGCGGGAGAGACCCAGTACTTC
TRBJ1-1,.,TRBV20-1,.,CSAERDMNTEAFF,TGCAGTGCTGAGAGAGACATGAACACTGAAGCTTTCTTT
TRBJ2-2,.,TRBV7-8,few,CASSLTGDPTGELFF,TGTGCCAGCAGCTTAACGGGAGACCCCACCGGGGAGCTGTTTTTT
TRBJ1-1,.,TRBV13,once,CASSTTLRVEAFF,TGTGCCAGCAGCACCACACTCCGTGTTGAAGCTTTCTTT
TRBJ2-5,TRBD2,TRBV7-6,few,CASSSTRPGLTQETQYF,TGTGCCAGCAGCTCCACCCGGCCGGGACTAACCCAAGAGACCCAGTACTTC
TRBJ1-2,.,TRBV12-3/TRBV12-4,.,CASSVRRLNYGYTF,TGTGCCAGCAGTGTTCGGAGGCTGAACTATGGCTACACCTTC
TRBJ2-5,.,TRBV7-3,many,CASSLTNSRGETQYF,TGTGCCAGCAGCTTAACGAACAGTAGAGGAGAGACCCAGTACTTC
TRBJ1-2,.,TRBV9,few,CASSVAQGAYGYTF,TGTGCCAGCAGCGTAGCCCAGGGAGCATATGGCTACACCTTC
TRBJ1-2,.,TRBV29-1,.,CSADDRSGFGYTF,TGCAGCGCAGACGACAGGAGCGGCTTTGGCTACACCTTC
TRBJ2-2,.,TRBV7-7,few,CASSLGTSDRTGELFF,TGTGCCAGCAGCCTGGGGACATCGGACCGCACCGGGGAGCTGTTTTTT
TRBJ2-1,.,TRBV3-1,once,CASSQVWKNEQFF,TGTGCCAGCAGCCAAGTCTGGAAGAATGAGCAGTTCTTC
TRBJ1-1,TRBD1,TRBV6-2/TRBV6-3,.,CASSYTGGWTEAFF,TGTGCCAGCAGTTACACAGGGGGCTGGACTGAAGCTTTCTTT
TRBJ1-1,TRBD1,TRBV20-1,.,CRQTGDNTEAFF,TGCAGACAGACAGGGGATAACACTGAAGCTTTCTTT
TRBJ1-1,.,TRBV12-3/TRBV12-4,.,CASSSREENTEAFF,TGTGCCAGCAGTTCCCGGGAGGAGAACACTGAAGCTTTCTTT
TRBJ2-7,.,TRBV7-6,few,CASSPITTYEQYF,TGTGCCAGCAGCCCCATCACGACCTACGAGCAGTACTTC
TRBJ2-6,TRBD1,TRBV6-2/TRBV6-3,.,CASSYRGQRASGANGLTF,TGTGCCAGCAGTTATCGGGGACAGCGAGCTTCTGGGGCCAACGGCCTGACTTTC
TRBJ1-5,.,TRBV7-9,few,CASSLGGHGHQPQHF,TGTGCCAGCAGCTTAGGGGGTCACGGTCATCAGCCCCAGCATTTT
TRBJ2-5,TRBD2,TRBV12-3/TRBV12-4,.,CASRPGLADQETQYF,TGTGCCAGCAGACCGGGACTAGCGGACCAAGAGACCCAGTACTTC
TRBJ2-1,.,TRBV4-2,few,CASSQPPAGKYDEQFF,TGTGCCAGCAGCCAACCCCCCGCGGGAAAGTACGATGAGCAGTTCTTC
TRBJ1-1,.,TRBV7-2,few,CASSLSDREAFF,TGTGCCAGCAGCTTAAGCGACAGGGAAGCTTTCTTT
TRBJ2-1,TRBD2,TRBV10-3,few,CAISESGAGGLSSYNEQFF,TGTGCCATCAGTGAGTCTGGGGCGGGAGGACTCAGCTCCTACAATGAGCAGTTCTTC
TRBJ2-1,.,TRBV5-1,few,CASSWEFGNEQFF,TGCGCCAGCAGCTGGGAATTCGGGAATGAGCAGTTCTTC
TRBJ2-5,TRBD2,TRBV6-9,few,CASSYSLTSGKQETQYF,TGTGCCAGCAGTTATTCGCTGACTAGCGGGAAGCAAGAGACCCAGTACTTC
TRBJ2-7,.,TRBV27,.,CASSGAYYEQYF,TGTGCCAGCAGTGGAGCCTACTACGAGCAGTACTTC
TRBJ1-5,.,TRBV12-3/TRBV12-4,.,CASRASSGGNQPQHF,TGTGCCAGCAGGGCCTCTTCGGGAGGCAATCAGCCCCAGCATTTT
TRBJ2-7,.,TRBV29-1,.,CSVGQPRDEEYF,TGCAGCGTTGGCCAGCCTAGGGACGAGGAGTACTTC
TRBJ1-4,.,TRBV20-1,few,CSLPGRNEKLFF,TGCAGCCTACCAGGGAGAAATGAAAAACTGTTTTTT
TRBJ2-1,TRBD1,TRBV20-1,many,CSARHRDRGLNEQFF,TGCAGTGCTAGGCACCGGGACAGGGGGCTCAATGAGCAGTTCTTC
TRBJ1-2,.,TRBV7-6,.,CASSLTTARPLGDGYTF,TGTGCCAGCAGCCTAACCACCGCCAGGCCCCTTGGTGATGGCTACACCTTC
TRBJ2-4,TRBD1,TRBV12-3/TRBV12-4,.,CASTGDRTPNIQYF,TGTGCCAGCACCGGGGACAGGACCCCAAACATTCAGTACTTC
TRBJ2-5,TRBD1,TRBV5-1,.,CASSPGDRSQETQYF,TGCGCCAGCAGCCCCGGGGACAGGAGCCAAGAGACCCAGTACTTC
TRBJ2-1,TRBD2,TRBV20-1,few,CSARVPGLAVYNEQFF,TGCAGTGCTAGAGTTCCCGGCCTAGCGGTCTACAATGAGCAGTTCTTC